These 16 T cell receptor beta chains came from one sample sequenced in a study of blood T cell repertoires in COVID-19. Sequencing used immunoSEQ multiplex PCR; TCRdb keeps in-frame clones, though not all of them. Of fewer than 700,000 clones detected, roughly 91% appear once; the ten largest clones hold around 7.8%. Material for sequencing was peripheral blood. These receptors were taken from a woman between 50 and 59 years old with COVID-19, enrolled during active disease.

This clone showed up just a few times. DNA of the CDR3: TGTGCCAGCAACCAGGGGGCGCAGCCCCAGCATTTT. Protein: CASNQGAQPQHF. The chain couples TRBV25-1 to TRBJ1-5; 8 nucleotides align to TRBD1. The CDR3 consists of 12 residues. The V and J ends lost 7 bases and 7 bases, in that order; junction bases with no gene match: 3. Germline V lookup: CDR1 MGHDK, CDR2 SYGVNS.

This rearrangement joins TRBV30 to TRBJ1-6; D possibly corresponds to TRBD1 (6 bases). CDR3 length: 13 amino acids. Trimming left V 2 bases short and J 10 bases short, with 12 bases between. The V gene's germline CDR1 is GTSNPN and CDR2 SVGIG (reference sequence). CDR3 bases: TGTGCCTGGAGTCGGCAGGGGCTATCACCCCTCCACTTT. This encodes CAWSRQGLSPLHF.

The chain joins TRBV24-1 to TRBJ2-2; TRBD1 agrees at 7 bases. Germline trimming cut 3 bases from V and 0 bases from J; bases unmatched to any gene: 12. Germline V CDR1 and CDR2: KGHDR, SFDVKD. This CDR3 spans 19 amino acids. CDR3 bases: TGTGCCACCAGTGATCAAAGAGGGGGCCCTACTGCGAACACCGGGGAGCTGTTTTTT. It yields the protein CATSDQRGGPTANTGELFF.

J is TRBJ2-1 and V is TRBV6-5; possibly TRBD1 for D (5 bases). Trimming stripped 6 bases from V and 2 bases from J, with 14 bases between. CDR1 and CDR2 from the germline V gene are MNHEY and SVGAGI. The CDR3 has 15 amino acids. In DNA form, the CDR3 reads TGTGCCAGCAGCACTTCTTGGGGCCCCTACAATGAGCAGTTCTTC. Translated: CASSTSWGPYNEQFF.

CDR3 DNA: TGTGCCAGCAGCGCCGGGGGGAGCGGCTACACAGATACGCAGTATTTT. Encoded protein: CASSAGGSGYTDTQYF. This sequence joins TRBV9 and TRBJ2-3; TRBD2 agrees at 7 bases. V dropped 3 bases and J dropped 2; count of bases not matched to a gene: 9. The CDR3 extends over 16 amino acids. Germline CDR1 is SGDLS and CDR2 is YYNGEE. Filled out from reference TRBV9 and TRBJ2-3, the complete variable domain reads DSGVTQTPKHLITATGQRVTLRCSPRSGDLSVYWYQQSLDQGLQFLIQYYNGEERAKGNILERFSAQQFPDLHSELNLSSLELGDSALYFCASSAGGSGYTDTQYFGPGTRLTVL.

This clone was found a few times. Other DNA variants within this sample encode the same CDR3. J is TRBJ1-5 and V is TRBV5-1; 8 bases are a match to TRBD1. CDR3 length equals 13 residues. The ends lost 2 bases at V and 6 bases at J; junction bases unmatched: 1. Germline V CDR1 and CDR2: SGHRS, YFSETQ. The CDR3 is CASSLDRGQPQHF. The CDR3 DNA reads as TGCGCCAGCAGCTTAGACAGGGGTCAGCCCCAGCATTTT.

V and J are TRBV5-4 and TRBJ1-2; 7 nucleotides match TRBD1. The CDR3 is made up of 15 amino acids. Trimming took 3 bases from V and 3 from J; bases not matched to a gene: 8. CDR1 is SGHNT and CDR2 is YYREEE in the germline V gene (reference sequence). The CDR3 spells CASSYNRGIDYGYTF. For the CDR3, the DNA is TGTGCCAGCAGCTACAACAGGGGAATAGACTATGGCTACACCTTC. The full variable domain, rest sourced from reference TRBV5-4 and TRBJ1-2, is ETGVTQSPTHLIKTRGQQVTLRCSSQSGHNTVSWYQQALGQGPQFIFQYYREEENGRGNFPPRFSGLQFPNYSSELNVNALELDDSALYLCASSYNRGIDYGYTFGSGTRLTVV.

This chain links TRBV7-2 with TRBJ1-1; D is unclear. The CDR3 sequence is 14 residues long. Germline CDR1 SGHTA, CDR2 FQGNSA. Trimming stripped 4 bases from V and 1 base from J, with 10 bases between. The CDR3 coding sequence is TGTGCCAGCAGCTCCCTCGGAGGGAACACTGAAGCTTTCTTT. Protein: CASSSLGGNTEAFF.

With respect to this clone: The junction departs from the called germline gene at one end, perhaps through a read error. The chain employs TRBV28 and TRBJ2-1, with 10 nucleotides matching TRBD2. The CDR3 totals 17 residues. Germline V gives CDR1 MDHEN, CDR2 SYDVKM. CDR3: CASSLNLLAGSFNEQFF. The CDR3 DNA sequence: TGTGCCAGCAGTTTGAACCTACTAGCGGGGTCCTTCAATGAGCAGTTCTTC.

This clone was counted once. The rearrangement links TRBV5-4 to TRBJ1-6; D not certain. The V end lost 1 base, the J end lost 8 bases, and 7 bases lay between the germline ends. The CDR3 is 13 residues long. From germline, CDR1 is SGHNT and CDR2 YYREEE (reference sequence). The CDR3 loop is CASSLLLDSPLHF. CDR3 bases: TGTGCCAGCAGCTTGCTACTGGATTCACCCCTCCACTTT.

J is TRBJ2-7 and V is TRBV6-5; 11 bases line up with TRBD1. CDR3 length: 14 amino acids. CDR1 and CDR2 from the germline V gene are MNHEY and SVGAGI. J gave up 5 bases and V 5 bases, and 5 bases lay outside the gene matches. For the CDR3, the DNA is TGTGCCAGCAGTACCGGACAGGGGGCTCACGAGCAGTACTTC. It specifies CASSTGQGAHEQYF.

The chain joins TRBV28 to TRBJ1-1; 8 bases line up with TRBD1. The CDR3 is 14 residues long. V trimming: 8 bases; J trimming: 0 bases; junction bases outside the gene matches: 5. Germline loops: CDR1 MDHEN, CDR2 SYDVKM. CDR3 residues: CASRRDRMNTEAFF. The CDR3 nucleotides are TGTGCCAGCCGCCGGGACAGGATGAACACTGAAGCTTTCTTT.

The V and J genes are TRBV6-2 or TRBV6-3 and TRBJ2-5, with 8 positions matching TRBD2. J was trimmed by 7 bases and V by 0 bases; bases with no gene match: 7. Germline V CDR1 and CDR2: MNHEY, SVGEGT. The CDR3 has 15 amino acids. The CDR3 DNA reads TGTGCCAGCAGTTACTCCTGGACTAGCCCAGGGACCCAGTACTTC. Translating it yields CASSYSWTSPGTQYF.

CDR3 residues: CASSEQVRGDEQFF. The CDR3 DNA follows: TGTGCCAGCAGTGAACAGGTGCGGGGGGATGAGCAGTTCTTC. This rearrangement joins TRBV6-1 to TRBJ2-1; 8 bases align to TRBD2. Germline-derived CDR1 and CDR2 are MNHNS and SASEGT. This CDR3 region has 14 residues. Trimming at V came to 2 bases and at J to 8 bases, leaving 5 bases not matched to a gene.

The V call is TRBV7-2, the J call TRBJ2-2; a weak D match, TRBD1 (5 bases). V lost 6 bases and J 5 bases, leaving 13 bases between the germline ends. Germline lookup yields CDR1 SGHTA and CDR2 FQGNSA. This CDR3 comprises 14 residues. Written as DNA, the CDR3 is TGTGCCAGCAGGCCCACAGGAAGAACCGGGGAGCTGTTTTTT. It yields the protein CASRPTGRTGELFF.

The chain links TRBV7-2 to TRBJ2-7; 10 bases fit TRBD2. Germline V gives CDR1 SGHTA, CDR2 FQGNSA. The CDR3 extends over 15 amino acids. After removal of 1 base from V and 2 bases from J, the junction contained 2 bases not matched to a gene. The CDR3 here is CASSLDLAGAYEQYF. For the CDR3, the DNA is TGTGCCAGCAGCTTAGATCTAGCGGGGGCCTACGAGCAGTACTTC.